The clone carrying this TCR beta chain was found once. Its specificity is unknown. The data were taken from a study of chemoradiotherapy in HPV16-positive cancers. Study conclusions and caveats: Functional assays defining HPV-specific T cells used only a couple of HPV16-positive patients. In HPV16-positive patients, HPV-responsive T-cell expansion tracked better recurrence-free survival. Candidate HPV-specific clones and E7-related TCR motifs grew in tumor during treatment.

Repertoires were sampled repeatedly during chemoradiotherapy. The repertoire was sequenced with immunoSEQ multiplex PCR; TCRdb's copy has only in-frame clones and lacks some. The sample shows around 30,000 clones, more than 70% of them seen only once. This clonotype originated in a human donor with HPV-associated anogenital cancer. The specimen was blood, collected from a patient who underwent chemoradiotherapy.

Written as DNA, the CDR3 is TGTGCCAGTACCGCAGCGGGGGGCACGTACGAGCAGTACTTC. It codes for CASTAAGGTYEQYF. The V gene is TRBV6-5, the J gene TRBJ2-7; 9 bases line up with TRBD2. This CDR3 region has 14 residues. J gave up 4 bases and V 9 bases, and 10 bases lay outside the gene matches. Per the germline V gene, CDR1 is MNHEY and CDR2 is SVGAGI.